The clone carrying this T cell receptor beta chain was picked up a small number of times. Its antigen is as yet unknown. This sample was taken from a study of OX40 agonist ivuxolimab in advanced cancers. The table came from immunoSEQ multiplex PCR; TCRdb's copy has only in-frame clones and leaves some out. The sample has approximately 6,900 clones, around 70% seen once; the top ten hold 20% to 25%. Germline V gene data show CDR1 as MNHNY and CDR2 as SVGAGI (reference sequence). Unmatched junction bases numbered 8, after V lost 7 bases and J lost 9 bases. The CDR3 spans 13 residues. Study outcomes and limitations: Several nonresponders also turned out to have low normalized T-cell clonal expansion.

The V call is TRBV6-6, the J call TRBJ2-3; TRBD1 aligns across 9 bases. The receptor was isolated from an adult with an advanced solid tumor such as melanoma, head and neck, liver or kidney cancer. The sample was CD4+ or CD8+ T cells sorted from blood, taken in a trial of the OX40 agonist ivuxolimab. In DNA, the CDR3 is TGTGCCAGCAAAGAACAGGGGGCTGACACGCAGTATTTT. As protein: CASKEQGADTQYF.